The 24 T cell receptor beta chains presented below share a single source sample, sequenced in a study of control samples from healthy donors and cancer patients. Sequencing was performed with immunoSEQ multiplex PCR; in TCRdb, only in-frame clones are kept and a portion is missing. The table shows roughly 170,000 clones, with around 90% occurring only once. Sequences were obtained from blood. Receptors originate from a woman aged 25-40 years in good health.

The rearrangement links TRBV4-1 to TRBJ2-2; possibly TRBD1 for D (7 bases). Germline V CDR1 and CDR2: MGHRA, YSYEKL. This CDR3 has 14 residues. V was clipped by 2 bases and J by 7 bases, with 11 bases between them. The CDR3 is CASSQRGRGGELFF. Here the CDR3 DNA reads TGCGCCAGCAGCCAAAGGGGGCGGGGCGGGGAGCTGTTTTTT.

CDR3 nucleotides: TGTGCCAGCAGTTCCGCAGAGCCAGCTAACTATGGCTACACCTTC. This translates into CASSSAEPANYGYTF. The rearrangement uses TRBV28 and TRBJ1-2, with D uncertain. This CDR3 has 15 amino acids. Per the germline V gene, CDR1 is MDHEN and CDR2 is SYDVKM. Trimming removed 4 bases at V and 0 bases at J, with 12 bases between.

The rearrangement uses TRBV5-6 and TRBJ1-1; the D is unclear. Trimming pared 2 bases from V and 1 base from J, leaving 3 bases between. The CDR3 is made up of 12 amino acids. The germline V gene encodes CDR1 SGHDT and CDR2 YYEEEE. For the CDR3, the DNA is TGTGCCAGCAGCTTCTCGAACACTGAAGCTTTCTTT. Protein: CASSFSNTEAFF. Based on the CDR3 plus reference TRBV5-6 and TRBJ1-1, the full variable domain is DAGVTQSPTHLIKTRGQQVTLRCSPKSGHDTVSWYQQALGQGPQFIFQYYEEEERQRGNFPDRFSGHQFPNYSSELNVNALLLGDSALYLCASSFSNTEAFFGQGTRLTVV.

J is TRBJ2-4 and V is TRBV6-1; no clear D gene. CDR3 size: 13 residues. Deletions cut 2 bases from V and 6 bases from J, with 8 bases between. Germline V gene data show CDR1 as MNHNS and CDR2 as SASEGT. The CDR3 nucleotides are TGTGCCAGCAGTGAATTTGACCCAAACATTCAGTACTTC. It is translated as CASSEFDPNIQYF.

This clone was seen a single time. The chain carries TRBV2 and TRBJ2-7, with D unclear. Trimming pared 7 bases from V and 2 bases from J, leaving 15 bases between. The CDR3 totals 14 residues. Germline V lookup: CDR1 SNHLY, CDR2 FYNNEI. In DNA, the CDR3 is TGTGCCAGCACCGTTAGGCTAGACACCTACGAGCAGTACGTC. Protein: CASTVRLDTYEQYV.

The chain recombines TRBV7-2 with TRBJ1-2; D is unclear. Looked up from germline, CDR1 is SGHTA and CDR2 is FQGNSA. The CDR3 loop spans 13 amino acids. V was clipped by 7 bases and J by 4 bases, with 13 bases between them. The CDR3 protein is CASNSAGLYGYTF. CDR3 nucleotide sequence: TGTGCCAGCAACTCGGCCGGACTCTATGGCTACACCTTC.

This clone has just one count. The chain combines TRBV6-2 or TRBV6-3 with TRBJ2-2; D gene unclear. From germline, CDR1 is MNHEY and CDR2 SVGEGT. The germline V and J ends were trimmed by 4 bases and 0 bases, with 6 bases remaining between them. CDR3 size: 14 residues. The CDR3 DNA reads as TGTGCCAGCAGTTCCACCTCGAACACCGGGGAGCTGTTTTTT. This gives the protein CASSSTSNTGELFF.

The chain employs TRBV20-1 and TRBJ2-2; D remains unclear. V was shortened by 3 bases and J by 1 base, with 9 bases between the two germline ends. The CDR3 totals 14 residues. Germline values: CDR1 DFQATT, CDR2 SNEGSKA (reference sequence). The CDR3 here is CSASQVLNTGELFF. CDR3 coding DNA: TGCAGTGCTAGTCAGGTTCTGAACACCGGGGAGCTGTTTTTT.

V gene TRBV24-1 combines with J gene TRBJ1-4; no reliable D call. Germline lookup yields CDR1 KGHDR and CDR2 SFDVKD. The CDR3 is made up of 11 amino acids. The V and J ends lost 10 bases and 4 bases respectively, with 6 bases between them. The CDR3 loop is CATNSNEKLFF. Here the CDR3 DNA reads TGTGCCACGAACAGTAATGAAAAACTGTTTTTT.

The chain uses TRBV5-6 and TRBJ2-7; D uncertain. The CDR3 runs 15 residues. Trimming left V 1 base short and J 1 base short, with 12 bases between. The V gene's germline CDR1 is SGHDT and CDR2 YYEEEE. The CDR3 DNA reads as TGTGCCAGCAGCTTGCCTGTAAGTGGGTCCTACGAGCAGTACTTC. It specifies CASSLPVSGSYEQYF. The whole variable domain, filled in from reference TRBV5-6 and TRBJ2-7, reads DAGVTQSPTHLIKTRGQQVTLRCSPKSGHDTVSWYQQALGQGPQFIFQYYEEEERQRGNFPDRFSGHQFPNYSSELNVNALLLGDSALYLCASSLPVSGSYEQYFGPGTRLTVT.

The chain has TRBV5-6 and TRBJ1-2; TRBD1 aligns across 10 bases. Germline V lookup: CDR1 SGHDT, CDR2 YYEEEE. J was trimmed by 3 bases and V by 4 bases; bases with no gene match: 18. The CDR3 is made up of 19 amino acids. The CDR3 sequence is CASSGLVRQGTGVDYGYTF. The CDR3, as DNA: TGTGCCAGCAGCGGGCTAGTAAGACAAGGGACAGGGGTCGACTATGGCTACACCTTC. The full variable domain, with the rest looked up from reference TRBV5-6 and TRBJ1-2, is DAGVTQSPTHLIKTRGQQVTLRCSPKSGHDTVSWYQQALGQGPQFIFQYYEEEERQRGNFPDRFSGHQFPNYSSELNVNALLLGDSALYLCASSGLVRQGTGVDYGYTFGSGTRLTVV.

This clone was counted only a few times. This rearrangement joins TRBV19 to TRBJ2-6, with D uncertain. V was trimmed by 2 bases and J by 2 bases, leaving 1 base between them. The CDR3 spans 13 residues. Germline V CDR1 and CDR2: LNHDA, SQIVND (reference sequence). The CDR3 here is CASSITGANVLTF. In nucleotides, the CDR3 is TGTGCCAGTAGTATAACTGGGGCCAACGTCCTGACTTTC.

The gene calls are TRBV28 and TRBJ2-7; D remains unclear. This CDR3 has 11 residues. V lost 5 bases, J lost 4 bases, and 6 bases lay in between. CDR1 is MDHEN, CDR2 SYDVKM, per germline. DNA of the CDR3: TGTGCCAGCAGTCATCGGTACGAGCAGTACTTC. It encodes CASSHRYEQYF.

The chain recombines TRBV6-2 or TRBV6-3 with TRBJ2-7; TRBD1 matches at 7 bases. CDR3 length: 14 residues. V shed 4 bases and J 7 bases; nucleotides not matched to a gene: 10. Per the germline V gene, CDR1 is MNHEY and CDR2 is SVGEGT. The DNA for the CDR3 is TGTGCCAGCAGTTTGACAGGGTACATAGGAGAGCAGTACTTC. Translation: CASSLTGYIGEQYF.

V is TRBV12-3 or TRBV12-4 and J is TRBJ2-3; D is uncertain. V lost 8 bases and J 4 bases, leaving 10 bases between the germline ends. The CDR3 has 12 residues. The CDR3 spells CASLQVADTQYF. In nucleotides, the CDR3 is TGTGCCAGCCTCCAAGTGGCAGATACGCAGTATTTT.

This clone was observed a single time. The chain recombines TRBV7-9 with TRBJ1-1; D gene unclear. The CDR3 is 14 amino acids. V was cut by 3 bases and J by 1 base, with 9 bases left in between. Germline loops: CDR1 SEHNR, CDR2 FQNEAQ (reference sequence). The DNA of the CDR3 is TGTGCCAGCAGCTTCGCAGCAACGAACACTGAAGCTTTCTTT. This gives the protein CASSFAATNTEAFF.

The J gene is TRBJ1-6, the V gene TRBV2; a weak D match, TRBD1 (6 bases). Germline loops: CDR1 SNHLY, CDR2 FYNNEI. Trimming removed 4 bases from V and 7 bases from J, with 20 bases in between. This CDR3 comprises 17 residues. The CDR3 sequence: CASSVPEGRGENSPLHF. The CDR3 DNA is TGTGCCAGCAGTGTTCCCGAGGGCAGGGGCGAAAATTCACCCCTCCACTTT.

This sequence joins TRBV27 and TRBJ2-1; D not certain. From germline, CDR1 is MNHEY and CDR2 SMNVEV (reference sequence). The CDR3 sequence is 14 residues long. V lost 7 bases, J lost 8 bases, and 18 bases lay in between. CDR3 sequence reads: CASTNNGPFHEQFF. Here the CDR3 DNA reads TGTGCCAGCACCAACAATGGTCCGTTCCATGAGCAGTTCTTC.

The rearrangement links TRBV3-1 (or the pseudogene TRBV3-2) to TRBJ1-1; tentative D call: TRBD1 (6 bases). Germline CDR1 is LGHDT and CDR2 is YNNKEL (reference sequence). V gave up 10 bases and J gave up 4 bases, with 13 bases separating them. The CDR3 length is 12 residues. The CDR3 coding sequence is TGTGCCACCTCGACCAGGGGCACTGAAGCTTTCTTT. Its translation: CATSTRGTEAFF.

A few counts support this clone. The CDR3 region has the DNA TGTGCCAGCAGCCAAGGGGCTAGCCTGAACTACGAGCAGTACTTC. Its translation: CASSQGASLNYEQYF. V gene TRBV4-2 combines with J gene TRBJ2-7; weak D call: TRBD2 (5 bases). The germline CDR1 and CDR2 sequences are LGHNA and YNFKEQ. V was cut by 1 base and J by 3 bases, with 13 bases left in between. The CDR3 has 15 amino acids.

DNA of the CDR3: TGTGCCAGCAGCCAGTTGGACCGTTTCAAGGGCACTGAAGCTTTCTTT. Residues: CASSQLDRFKGTEAFF. The chain combines TRBV14 with TRBJ1-1; no clear D. The CDR3 runs 16 residues. The germline V and J ends were trimmed by 3 bases and 4 bases, with 18 bases remaining between them. CDR1 is SGHDN, CDR2 FVKESK, per germline.

The gene calls are TRBV4-1 and TRBJ1-1, with D possibly being TRBD1 (6 bases). V was pared by 1 base and J by 3 bases, with 9 bases between. Germline CDR1 is MGHRA and CDR2 is YSYEKL. This CDR3 is 14 amino acids long. CDR3 nucleotide sequence: TGCGCCAGCAGCCAAGGGGGGCCTGACACTGAAGCTTTCTTT. This encodes CASSQGGPDTEAFF.

The rearrangement joins TRBV19 to TRBJ2-3; 10 bases match TRBD2. The ends lost 10 bases at V and 1 base at J; junction bases unmatched: 5. The CDR3 runs to 14 residues. Germline V lookup: CDR1 LNHDA, CDR2 SQIVND (reference sequence). The CDR3 region is CATSSGGGTDTQYF. In nucleotides, the CDR3 is TGTGCCACATCGAGCGGGGGGGGCACAGATACGCAGTATTTT.

This clone has ten or more counts. This rearrangement joins TRBV3-1 (or the pseudogene TRBV3-2) to TRBJ1-2, with a weak D call TRBD1 (6 bases). V lost 3 bases and J lost 6, with 14 bases in between. The CDR3 runs to 14 residues. Germline V gene sequence: CDR1 LGHDT, CDR2 YNNKEL (reference sequence). The CDR3 sequence is CASSQVSGAHGYTF. DNA for the CDR3: TGTGCCAGCAGCCAGGTATCAGGGGCTCATGGCTACACCTTC.